These 18 T cell receptor beta chains originate from one sample sequenced in a study of blood T cells in healthy people across ages. Through a sample-barcoded 5' primer and a J-beta primer mix, a second PCR was run for about 6 to 11 cycles. Using its own MiXCR run on the 5' RACE reads, TCRdb lists one record per CDR3 protein. This table has 1,500,000 or so distinct CDR3 sequences, around 59% appearing once. The sequenced material came from blood. These receptors originate from a young man in good health.

On this clonotype: The junction and the germline gene differ at one end; a read error may be behind it. The chain joins TRBV6-5 to TRBJ1-1; no definite D call. The CDR3 spans 14 residues. CDR1 and CDR2 from the germline V gene are MNHEY and SVGAGI. The CDR3: CASSDSNGGLEAFF. CDR3 sequence (DNA): TGTGCCAGCAGTGACTCGAATGGTGGACTGGAAGCTTTCTTT.

The J gene is TRBJ2-7, the V gene TRBV29-1; D unclear. The CDR3 extends over 12 amino acids. Trimming took off 1 base at V and 6 bases at J, with 10 bases between the two ends. Per the germline V gene, CDR1 is SQVTM and CDR2 is ANQGSEA. CDR3 amino acids: CSVEAYGREQYF. For the CDR3, the DNA is TGCAGCGTTGAAGCGTACGGCCGCGAGCAGTACTTC.

This clonotype was counted only a few times. The chain is built from TRBV4-1 and TRBJ2-1, with D unresolved. This CDR3 region has 12 residues. V was cut by 1 base and J by 12 bases, with 10 bases left in between. Germline CDR1 reads MGHRA; CDR2 reads YSYEKL. The CDR3 DNA follows: TGCGCCAGCAGCCAAGGCAACCTGGGGCAGTTCTTC. Translated, it gives CASSQGNLGQFF.

This CDR3 is CASSVVHRYEQYF. The DNA for the CDR3 is TGTGCCAGCAGTGTAGTCCATCGCTACGAGCAGTACTTC. The J gene is TRBJ2-1, the V gene TRBV2, with D uncertain. The J call may be incorrect, as the DNA end agrees better with TRBJ2-7. The CDR3 spans 13 residues. Germline assignment: CDR1 SNHLY and CDR2 FYNNEI.

The CDR3 sequence: CASSRSSEGYTF. In DNA, the CDR3 is TGCGCCAGCAGTCGGTCGTCGGAGGGCTACACCTTC. This chain uses TRBV5-1 with TRBJ1-2; D gene uncertain. Germline V CDR1 and CDR2: SGHRS, YFSETQ. Trimming took off 5 bases at V and 8 bases at J, with 13 bases between the two ends. CDR3 length: 12 amino acids.

With regard to this clonotype: One end of the junction varies from germline; a read error may be responsible. The chain has TRBV6-2 or TRBV6-3 and TRBJ2-5; D may correspond to TRBD1 or TRBD2 (5 bases each). This CDR3 comprises 15 residues. Germline CDR1 MNHEY, CDR2 SVGEGT. The CDR3 reads CASSNSGTEQETQYF. The CDR3 nucleotides are TGTGCCAGCAGTAACTCCGGGACCGAACAAGAGACCCAGTACTTC.

This clonotype was observed at least ten times. The genes are TRBV29-1 and TRBJ1-4; D unclear. The CDR3 extends over 11 amino acids. Trimming took off 3 bases at V and 15 bases at J, with 14 bases between the two ends. Germline CDR1 SQVTM, CDR2 ANQGSEA. The chain's CDR3 is CSVDSGSVMFF. The DNA of the CDR3 is TGCAGCGTTGACTCGGGGTCCGTAATGTTTTTT.

The chain recombines TRBV4-3 with TRBJ2-1, with 10 bases identical to TRBD1. The tail of the sequence fits TRBJ2-7 better, so the J call may be wrong. Germline lookup yields CDR1 LGHNA and CDR2 YSLEER. The CDR3 extends over 20 amino acids. CDR3 DNA: TGCGCCAGCAGCCAAGTCAATCATTATATGGGACAGGGGCCCTACAATGAGCAGTACTTC. Protein sequence: CASSQVNHYMGQGPYNEQYF.

This clonotype was counted a few times. V is TRBV9 and J is TRBJ1-5; possible D gene TRBD1, 6 bases. Germline CDR1 reads SGDLS; CDR2 reads YYNGEE. This CDR3 comprises 15 residues. V was pared by 3 bases and J by 3 bases, with 13 bases between. The CDR3 spells CASSEQTGLNQPQHF. The CDR3 DNA reads as TGTGCCAGCAGCGAGCAGACAGGCCTCAATCAGCCCCAGCATTTT.

The genes are TRBV7-9 and TRBJ2-1; D gene uncertain. CDR1 is SEHNR and CDR2 is FQNEAQ in the germline V gene (reference sequence). The V gene lost 3 bases and the J gene lost 5 bases, with 14 bases spanning the gap. The CDR3 sequence is 15 residues long. Here the CDR3 reads CASSFTSSPNNEQFF. In DNA form, the CDR3 reads TGTGCCAGCAGCTTTACCAGTAGTCCTAACAATGAGCAGTTCTTC. The variable domain in full, completed from reference TRBV7-9 and TRBJ2-1, reads DTGVSQNPRHKITKRGQNVTFRCDPISEHNRLYWYRQTLGQGPEFLTYFQNEAQLEKSRLLSDRFSAERPKGSFSTLEIQRTEQGDSAMYLCASSFTSSPNNEQFFGPGTRLTVL.

CDR3 region: CASSGWTSGRAVADTQYF. DNA of the CDR3: TGTGCCAGCAGTGGATGGACTAGCGGGAGGGCCGTCGCAGATACGCAGTATTTT. This chain connects TRBV28 to TRBJ2-3; TRBD2 aligns across 15 bases. From germline, CDR1 is MDHEN and CDR2 SYDVKM. The CDR3 has 18 residues. J was trimmed by 4 bases and V by 5 bases; bases with no gene match: 10.

The chain carries TRBV7-9 and TRBJ2-7; D possibly corresponds to TRBD2 (6 bases). This CDR3 spans 15 amino acids. CDR1 and CDR2 from the germline V gene are SEHNR and FQNEAQ (reference sequence). Trimming took 3 bases from V and 3 from J, leaving 15 bases between them. The CDR3 spells CASSFTGVTSYEQYF. The CDR3 bases are TGTGCCAGCAGCTTTACGGGAGTTACTAGCTACGAGCAGTACTTC.

The V gene is TRBV20-1, the J gene TRBJ2-7; D may be TRBD2 (5 bases). Trimming took off 4 bases at V and 7 bases at J, with 23 bases between the two ends. CDR1 is DFQATT, CDR2 SNEGSKA, per germline (reference sequence). This CDR3 has 15 amino acids. CDR3 nucleotides: TGCAGTGCTACCCCGAAAGCGGTAACCTTGTTGGAGCAGTACTTC. Protein: CSATPKAVTLLEQYF.

V and J are TRBV24-1 and TRBJ2-3; D is ambiguous. Germline V gives CDR1 KGHDR, CDR2 SFDVKD. This CDR3 contains 18 residues. The V end lost 3 bases, the J end lost 8 bases, and 26 bases lay between the germline ends. CDR3 sequence (DNA): TGTGCCACCAGTGATCAACCCCCGCCCGGATCGGTAGTCGGTACGCAGTATTTT. Residues: CATSDQPPPGSVVGTQYF.

J is TRBJ2-2 and V is TRBV9; unclear D gene. Germline CDR1 SGDLS, CDR2 YYNGEE. The ends were cut back, 0 bases at V and 6 bases at J, with 9 bases in the middle. The CDR3 loop spans 14 amino acids. CDR3 DNA sequence: TGTGCCAGCAGCGTAGGTGGGTGGTCCGGGGAGCTGTTTTTT. Translated, it gives CASSVGGWSGELFF.

J is TRBJ1-2 and V is TRBV4-1; TRBD1 aligns across 7 bases. The V segment lost 3 bases and the J segment 1 base; nucleotides outside the gene matches: 2. CDR1 is MGHRA, CDR2 YSYEKL, per germline. The length of the CDR3 is 14 residues. This chain's CDR3 is CASSQYRGNYGYTF. Here the CDR3 DNA reads TGCGCCAGCAGCCAGTACAGGGGTAACTATGGCTACACCTTC.

The chain couples TRBV29-1 to TRBJ2-7, with 12 bases aligning to TRBD2. The CDR3 has 14 amino acids. Losses at the gene ends were 7 bases for V and 3 bases for J; bases not matched to a gene: 7. Germline lookup yields CDR1 SQVTM and CDR2 ANQGSEA. CDR3 residues: CSARLAGEIYEQYF. CDR3 in DNA: TGCAGCGCCAGACTAGCGGGGGAGATCTACGAGCAGTACTTC.

J is TRBJ2-7 and V is TRBV5-5, with D possibly matching TRBD1 (6 bases). The CDR3 extends over 15 amino acids. CDR1 and CDR2 from the germline V gene are SGHKS and YYEKEE (reference sequence). Trimming left V 6 bases short and J 4 bases short, with 20 bases between. CDR3 in amino acids: CASTSDGQRIYEQYF. CDR3 DNA: TGTGCCAGCACGTCCGATGGACAGAGAATTTACGAGCAGTACTTC.